This T cell receptor (beta chain) was sequenced during a study of T-cell memory formation after mild COVID-19. Study overall: Largely, TCR clusters stayed within a single donor. Study-wide results and caveats: There was no confirmation that second-wave clones peaking on day 37 were SARS-CoV-2 specific. Later expanders leaned CD4+, whereas day 15 to 85 contracting clones were balanced CD4/CD8.

In this sample, this clonotype turned up many times. Its antigen is as yet unknown. CDR1 is SGHRS, CDR2 YFSETQ, per germline. The trim removed 0 bases at V and 0 bases at J, leaving 6 bases unmatched. The CDR3 contains 17 residues. Constant-segment primers were used for 5'RACE, and the resulting TCR alpha and TCR beta cDNA libraries carried sample barcodes and UMIs. TCRdb redid the calling of the 5' RACE reads with MiXCR, one entry per CDR3 protein. The sample consists of roughly 35,000 distinct CDR3 sequences, more than 20% of them appearing once. This TCR derives from an adult who had mild COVID-19 (a few samples of this study predate the infection). Cell type and time point are not known. This chain joins TRBV5-1 and TRBJ2-1; TRBD2 agrees at 7 bases. Material: PBMCs or a T cell subset sorted from them (not recorded which). In DNA form, the CDR3 reads TGCGCCAGCAGCTTGGAGGCAGCGGGGAGCTCCTACAATGAGCAGTTCTTC. The encoded protein is CASSLEAAGSSYNEQFF.